This TCR beta chain was sequenced for a study of control samples from healthy donors and cancer patients. Assay: immunoSEQ multiplex PCR; the TCRdb copy retains only in-frame clones and omits some. The repertoire includes some 130,000 clones, roughly 90% of them detected once, and about 1.9% sits in the top ten. J gave up 4 bases and V 6 bases, and 10 bases lay outside the gene matches. This CDR3 has 18 amino acids. CDR1 LGHDT and CDR2 YNNKEL come from the germline V gene (reference sequence). The receptor was isolated from a woman aged 45-65 years in good health. The chain combines TRBV3-1 (or the pseudogene TRBV3-2) with TRBJ2-4, with 15 bases fitting TRBD2. Specimen: blood. CDR3 sequence (DNA): TGTGCCAGCAGTCAGGGAGGGACTAGCGGGGGGCAAAAAAACATTCAGTACTTC. It is translated as CASSQGGTSGGQKNIQYF.